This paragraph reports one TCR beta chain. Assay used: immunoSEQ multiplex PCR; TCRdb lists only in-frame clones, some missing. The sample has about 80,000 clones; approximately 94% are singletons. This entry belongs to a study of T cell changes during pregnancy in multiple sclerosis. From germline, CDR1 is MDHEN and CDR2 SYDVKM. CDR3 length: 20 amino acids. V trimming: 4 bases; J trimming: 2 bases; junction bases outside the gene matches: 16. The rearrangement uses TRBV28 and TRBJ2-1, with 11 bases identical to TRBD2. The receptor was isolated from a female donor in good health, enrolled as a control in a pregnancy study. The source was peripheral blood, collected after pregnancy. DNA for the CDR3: TGTGCCAGCAGTTCCCCGTCCCGTAGCGGGAGGGCCGTGGCCTACAATGAGCAGTTCTTC. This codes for CASSSPSRSGRAVAYNEQFF. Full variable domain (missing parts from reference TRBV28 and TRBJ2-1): DVKVTQSSRYLVKRTGEKVFLECVQDMDHENMFWYRQDPGLGLRLIYFSYDVKMKEKGDIPEGYSVSREKKERFSLILESASTNQTSMYLCASSSPSRSGRAVAYNEQFFGPGTRLTVL.